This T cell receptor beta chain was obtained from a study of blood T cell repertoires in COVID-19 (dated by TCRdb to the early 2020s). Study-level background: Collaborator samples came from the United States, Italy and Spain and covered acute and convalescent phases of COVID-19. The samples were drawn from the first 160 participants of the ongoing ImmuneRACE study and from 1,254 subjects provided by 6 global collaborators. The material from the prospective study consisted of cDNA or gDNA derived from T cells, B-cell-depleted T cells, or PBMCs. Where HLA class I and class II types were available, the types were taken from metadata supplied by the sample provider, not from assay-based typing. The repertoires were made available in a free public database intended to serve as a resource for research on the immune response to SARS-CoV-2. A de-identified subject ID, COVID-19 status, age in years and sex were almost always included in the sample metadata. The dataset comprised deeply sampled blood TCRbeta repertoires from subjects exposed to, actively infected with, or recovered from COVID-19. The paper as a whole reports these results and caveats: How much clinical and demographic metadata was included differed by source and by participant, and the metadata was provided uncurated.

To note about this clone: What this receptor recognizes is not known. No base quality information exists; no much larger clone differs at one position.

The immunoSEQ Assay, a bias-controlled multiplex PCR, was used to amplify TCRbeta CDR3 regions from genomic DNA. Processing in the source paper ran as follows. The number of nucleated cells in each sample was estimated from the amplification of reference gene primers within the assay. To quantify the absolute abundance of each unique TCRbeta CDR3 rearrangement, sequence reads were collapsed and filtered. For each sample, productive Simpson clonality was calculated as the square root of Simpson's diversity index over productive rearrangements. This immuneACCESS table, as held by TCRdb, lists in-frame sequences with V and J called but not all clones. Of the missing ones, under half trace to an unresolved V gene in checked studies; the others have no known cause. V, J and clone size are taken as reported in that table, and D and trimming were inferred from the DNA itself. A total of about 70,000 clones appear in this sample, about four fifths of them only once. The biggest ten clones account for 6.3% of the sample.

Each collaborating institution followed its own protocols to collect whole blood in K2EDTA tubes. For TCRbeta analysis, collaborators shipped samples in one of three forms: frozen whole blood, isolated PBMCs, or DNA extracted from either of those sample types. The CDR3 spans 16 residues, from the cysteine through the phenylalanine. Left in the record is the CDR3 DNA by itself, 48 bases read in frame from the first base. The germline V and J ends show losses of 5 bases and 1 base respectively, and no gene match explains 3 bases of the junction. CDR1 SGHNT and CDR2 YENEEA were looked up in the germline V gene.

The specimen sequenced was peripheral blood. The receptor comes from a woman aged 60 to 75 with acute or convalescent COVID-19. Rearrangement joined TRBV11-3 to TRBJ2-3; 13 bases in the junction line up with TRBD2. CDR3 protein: CASSTGLAGGTDTQYF. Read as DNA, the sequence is TGTGCCAGCAGCACTGGACTAGCGGGGGGCACAGATACGCAGTATTTT.